The T cell receptor (beta chain) under discussion was sequenced for a study of T cells in localized non-small cell lung cancer. Findings and caveats of the study: Blood T cell density predicted longer survival; adjacent-lung clonality, shorter.

Turning to this clone: Its target is not known.

There are 17 residues in the CDR3. With V trimmed by 4 bases and J by 6 bases, 8 bases remained unmatched. Germline loops: CDR1 SGHRS, CDR2 YFSETQ. Method: immunoSEQ multiplex PCR; TCRdb's copy keeps in-frame clones and lacks some. The data show over 3,500 clones, around 30% seen once. The sequence derives from a male donor aged 60 or over with stage III lung adenocarcinoma. This specimen was lung tumor tissue, taken before any cancer treatment. V and J are TRBV5-1 and TRBJ2-1, with 15 nucleotides matching TRBD2. DNA for the CDR3: TGCGCCAGCAGCGTAGGACTAGCGGGGGGGCTCCCCAATGAGCAGTTCTTC. As protein: CASSVGLAGGLPNEQFF.